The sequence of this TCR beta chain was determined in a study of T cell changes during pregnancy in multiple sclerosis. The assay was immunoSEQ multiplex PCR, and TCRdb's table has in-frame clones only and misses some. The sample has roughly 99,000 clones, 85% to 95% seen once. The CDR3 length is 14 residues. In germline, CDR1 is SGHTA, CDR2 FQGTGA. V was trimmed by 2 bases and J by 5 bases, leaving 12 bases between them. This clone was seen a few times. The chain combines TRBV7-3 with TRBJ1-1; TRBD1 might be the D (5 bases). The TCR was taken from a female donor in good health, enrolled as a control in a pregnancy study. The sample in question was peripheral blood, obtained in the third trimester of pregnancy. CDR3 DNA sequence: TGTGCCAGCAGCTTACGGGGGGATAGAACTGAAGCTTTCTTT. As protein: CASSLRGDRTEAFF.